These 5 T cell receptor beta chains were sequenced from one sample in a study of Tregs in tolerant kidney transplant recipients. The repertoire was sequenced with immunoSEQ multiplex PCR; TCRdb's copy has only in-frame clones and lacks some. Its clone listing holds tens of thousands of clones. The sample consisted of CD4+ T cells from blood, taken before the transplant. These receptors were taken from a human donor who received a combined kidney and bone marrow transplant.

The DNA read from the CDR3 is TGTGCCAGCAGCATTAGCGCTCTAAACTATGGC. Translated: CASSISALNYG. The entire CDR3 sequence reads CASSISALNYGYTF. The chain carries TRBV7-8 and TRBJ1-2; D remains ambiguous. The missing CDR3 end, 3 residues past where the read stops, is filled in from the germline J gene. The CDR3 extends over 14 amino acids. Trimming took off 5 bases at V and 2 bases at J, with 12 bases between the two ends. Germline CDR1 and CDR2: SGHVS and FQNEAQ. Filled out from reference TRBV7-8 and TRBJ1-2, the complete variable domain reads GAGVSQSPRYKVAKRGQDVALRCDPISGHVSLFWYQQALGQGPEFLTYFQNEAQLDKSGLPSDRFFAERPEGSVSTLKIQRTQQEDSAVYLCASSISALNYGYTFGSGTRLTVV.

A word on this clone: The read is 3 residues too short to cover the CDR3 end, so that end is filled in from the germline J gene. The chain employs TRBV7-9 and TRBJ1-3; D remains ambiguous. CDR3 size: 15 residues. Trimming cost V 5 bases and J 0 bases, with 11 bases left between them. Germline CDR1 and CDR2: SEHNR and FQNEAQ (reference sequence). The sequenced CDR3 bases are TGTGCCAGCAGCCTCTTCGGGGACTCTGGAAACACC. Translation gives CASSLFGDSGNT. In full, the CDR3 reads CASSLFGDSGNTIYF. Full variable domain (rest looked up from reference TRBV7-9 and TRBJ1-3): DTGVSQNPRHKITKRGQNVTFRCDPISEHNRLYWYRQTLGQGPEFLTYFQNEAQLEKSRLLSDRFSAERPKGSFSTLEIQRTEQGDSAMYLCASSLFGDSGNTIYFGEGSWLTVV.

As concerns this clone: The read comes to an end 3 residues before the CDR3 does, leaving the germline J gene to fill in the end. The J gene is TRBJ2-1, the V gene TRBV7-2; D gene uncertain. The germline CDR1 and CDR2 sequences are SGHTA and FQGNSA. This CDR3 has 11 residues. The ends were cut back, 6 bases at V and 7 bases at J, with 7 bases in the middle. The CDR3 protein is CASRAINEQFF. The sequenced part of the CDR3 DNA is TGTGCCAGCAGAGCGATAAATGAG.

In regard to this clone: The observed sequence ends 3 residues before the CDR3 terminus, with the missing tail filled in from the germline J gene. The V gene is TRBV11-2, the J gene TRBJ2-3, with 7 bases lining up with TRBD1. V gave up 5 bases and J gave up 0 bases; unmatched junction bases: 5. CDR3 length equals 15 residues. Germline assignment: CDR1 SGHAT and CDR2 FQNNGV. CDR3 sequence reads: CASSGTDASTDTQYF. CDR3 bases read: TGTGCCAGCAGCGGGACAGACGCTAGCACAGATACG.

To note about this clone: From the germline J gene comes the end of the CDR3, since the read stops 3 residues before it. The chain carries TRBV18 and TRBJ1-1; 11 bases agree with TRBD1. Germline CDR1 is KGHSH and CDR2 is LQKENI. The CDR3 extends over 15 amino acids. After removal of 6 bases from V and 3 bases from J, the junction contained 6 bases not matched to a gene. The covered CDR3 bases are TGTGCCAGCTCCCGGGACAGGGGGTTGGACACTGAA. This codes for CASSRDRGLDTE. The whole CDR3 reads CASSRDRGLDTEAFF.